This TCR beta chain was identified during a study of T cells in Graves' hyperthyroidism and ophthalmopathy. Exclusion of a patient resulted from uncontrolled infection, other autoimmune disease, pregnancy or lactation. This blood was taken when hyperthyroidism was first diagnosed, before any ophthalmopathy symptoms existed. Germline lookup yields CDR1 MDHEN and CDR2 SYDVKM. CDR3 length: 14 amino acids. Trimming cost V 7 bases and J 1 base, with 13 bases left between them. General study points: Clonotypes that were expanded in thyroid above 0.001 mostly appeared in blood too. Patients with ophthalmopathy were separated from those with stable hyperthyroidism by a 13 V-J model.

RNA transcripts served as the template for amplifying TCR beta CDR3 regions. The HTBI set primed first-round TCR CDR3 RT-PCR. TCRdb reprocessed the multiplex PCR reads via MiXCR and lists one record per CDR3 protein. In the table there are approximately 620,000 distinct CDR3 sequences, roughly 13% of which are singletons. Many counts were recorded for this clonotype. Its antigen is currently unknown. The receptor was isolated from a woman under 40 with Graves' hyperthyroidism that later progressed to Graves' ophthalmopathy. The sequencing sample was made of blood. The chain combines TRBV28 with TRBJ1-1; D is possibly TRBD1 (5 bases). In DNA, the CDR3 is TGTGCCAGCATCCCGGGACGTACGAACACTGAAGCTTTCTTT. Protein product: CASIPGRTNTEAFF.